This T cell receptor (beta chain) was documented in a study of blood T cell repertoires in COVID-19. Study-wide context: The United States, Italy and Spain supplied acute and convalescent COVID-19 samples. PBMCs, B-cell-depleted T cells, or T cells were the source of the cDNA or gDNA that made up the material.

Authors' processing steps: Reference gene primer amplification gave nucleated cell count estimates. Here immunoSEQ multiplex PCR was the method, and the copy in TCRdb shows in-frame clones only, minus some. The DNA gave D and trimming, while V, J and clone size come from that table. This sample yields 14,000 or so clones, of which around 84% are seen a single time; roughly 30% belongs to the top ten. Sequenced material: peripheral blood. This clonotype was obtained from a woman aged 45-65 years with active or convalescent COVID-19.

This chain's CDR3 is CASNGGRQGNEQFF. CDR3 bases: TGCGCCAGCAATGGGGGCCGACAGGGCAATGAGCAGTTCTTC. The chain carries TRBV5-1 and TRBJ2-1; TRBD1 matches 7 bases. The germline V gene has CDR1 SGHRS and CDR2 YFSETQ. The CDR3 is 14 amino acids. V shed 6 bases and J 6 bases; nucleotides not matched to a gene: 9.